These 23 T cell receptor beta chains were sequenced from one sample in a study of blood T cell repertoires in COVID-19. The repertoire was sequenced with immunoSEQ multiplex PCR; TCRdb's copy has only in-frame clones and lacks some. The repertoire holds around 220,000 clones, with roughly 88% as singletons. The sequencing input was peripheral blood. The receptors were sampled from a middle-aged woman who had recovered from COVID-19.

The rearrangement joins TRBV2 to TRBJ1-2, with D possibly TRBD1 on 6 matching bases. Germline V gives CDR1 SNHLY, CDR2 FYNNEI. V was pared by 4 bases and J by 3 bases, with 9 bases between. This CDR3 spans 13 amino acids. The CDR3 region has the DNA TGTGCCAGCAGTGCAGGGGTCCACTATGGCTACACCTTC. It specifies CASSAGVHYGYTF.

V is TRBV7-2 and J is TRBJ2-1; 9 nucleotides line up with TRBD2. Trimming cost V 1 base and J 13 bases; bases outside gene matches: 5. Germline CDR1 SGHTA, CDR2 FQGNSA. This CDR3 is built from 13 residues. This CDR3 is CASSLVEAGGQFF. CDR3 DNA: TGTGCCAGCAGCTTAGTAGAAGCGGGAGGACAGTTCTTC.

The V and J genes are TRBV9 and TRBJ1-2, with 9 bases aligning to TRBD1. Trimming cost V 3 bases and J 4 bases; bases outside gene matches: 7. The CDR3 sequence is 15 residues long. Germline V gene lookup returns CDR1 SGDLS and CDR2 YYNGEE. DNA of the CDR3: TGTGCCAGCAGCGCGGGACAGGGAAGTGGCTATGGCTACACCTTC. It is translated as CASSAGQGSGYGYTF.

This chain uses TRBV7-2 with TRBJ2-7; weak D call: TRBD2 (6 bases). The CDR3 has 12 amino acids. Germline V gene sequence: CDR1 SGHTA, CDR2 FQGNSA. Trimming took off 5 bases at V and 6 bases at J, with 11 bases between the two ends. The DNA for the CDR3 is TGTGCCAGCAGCCCTGCGGGGCGCGAGCAGTACTTC. Translating it yields CASSPAGREQYF.

The chain uses TRBV13 and TRBJ1-2; 8 bases align to TRBD1. V lost 1 base to trimming and J lost 7 bases; unmatched junction nucleotides: 5. From germline, CDR1 is PRHDT and CDR2 FYEKMQ (reference sequence). The CDR3 covers 14 residues. The CDR3 nucleotides are TGTGCCAGCAGCTTAGCAGGGGGCGGGTTTGGCTACACCTTC. It is translated as CASSLAGGGFGYTF.

The V and J genes are TRBV25-1 and TRBJ2-7; possibly TRBD2 for D (5 bases). Deletions cut 3 bases from V and 0 bases from J, with 9 bases between. Germline values: CDR1 MGHDK, CDR2 SYGVNS. The CDR3 spans 14 residues. Here the CDR3 DNA reads TGTGCCAGCAGTGAGCACGGGGACTCCTACGAGCAGTACTTC. Translated: CASSEHGDSYEQYF.

The CDR3 spells CASSPWGANTGELFF. In DNA form, the CDR3 reads TGTGCCAGCAGCCCTTGGGGAGCGAACACCGGGGAGCTGTTTTTT. The genes are TRBV7-2 and TRBJ2-2, with D perhaps TRBD2 (5 bases). The V gene's germline CDR1 is SGHTA and CDR2 FQGNSA. V lost 5 bases and J 0 bases, leaving 10 bases between the germline ends. This CDR3 is built from 15 residues.

This sequence joins TRBV10-3 and TRBJ1-6, with 7 bases that match TRBD1. The V segment lost 2 bases and the J segment 3 bases; nucleotides outside the gene matches: 4. CDR1 ENHRY and CDR2 SYGVKD come from the germline V gene. The CDR3 is 16 residues long. The CDR3 here is CAISETQGHYNSPLHF. The CDR3 nucleotides are TGTGCCATCAGTGAGACACAGGGGCACTATAATTCACCCCTCCACTTT.

The chain couples TRBV4-3 to TRBJ2-7, with 9 bases matching TRBD1. The CDR3 is made up of 14 amino acids. Germline V CDR1 and CDR2: LGHNA, YSLEER. The J segment lost 0 bases and the V segment lost 4 bases, leaving 1 base of the junction unmatched. As DNA, the CDR3 is TGCGCCAGCAGCCTGACAGGGGGCTCCTACGAGCAGTACTTC. Residues: CASSLTGGSYEQYF.

The V and J genes are TRBV11-2 and TRBJ2-5, with TRBD2 matching over 8 bases. Germline V lookup: CDR1 SGHAT, CDR2 FQNNGV. This CDR3 region has 16 residues. V gave up 5 bases and J gave up 5 bases; unmatched junction bases: 13. The CDR3 loop is CASSPRLGGARETQYF. CDR3 DNA: TGTGCCAGCAGCCCCCGTCTCGGGGGGGCGAGGGAGACCCAGTACTTC.

The count of this clone is one. The genes are TRBV4-3 and TRBJ1-6, with TRBD1 matching 7 bases. V trimming: 0 bases; J trimming: 9 bases; junction bases outside the gene matches: 5. The CDR3 contains 15 residues. Germline V gives CDR1 LGHNA, CDR2 YSLEER. CDR3 sequence reads: CASSQEDRASSPLHF. Written as DNA, the CDR3 is TGCGCCAGCAGCCAAGAAGACAGGGCGAGTTCACCCCTCCACTTT.

This chain joins TRBV29-1 and TRBJ2-4; TRBD2 aligns across 8 bases. There are 13 residues in the CDR3. The trim removed 7 bases at V and 6 bases at J, leaving 8 bases unmatched. The germline V gene encodes CDR1 SQVTM and CDR2 ANQGSEA. The CDR3 is CSGRGAGGNIQYF. DNA of the CDR3: TGCAGCGGGAGAGGGGCGGGGGGAAACATTCAGTACTTC. Filled out from reference TRBV29-1 and TRBJ2-4, the complete variable domain reads SAVISQKPSRDICQRGTSLTIQCQVDSQVTMMFWYRQQPGQSLTLIATANQGSEATYESGFVIDKFPISRPNLTFSTLTVSNMSPEDSSIYLCSGRGAGGNIQYFGAGTRLSVL.

The J gene is TRBJ2-5, the V gene TRBV4-2, with 11 bases aligning to TRBD2. The CDR3 is 21 residues long. Germline V lookup: CDR1 LGHNA, CDR2 YNFKEQ. Germline trimming cut 1 base from V and 4 bases from J; bases unmatched to any gene: 20. The DNA for the CDR3 is TGTGCCAGCAGCCAAGCGCTTAAATCCTGGGCTAGCGGGGGGACCGGAGAGACCCAGTACTTC. This sequence encodes CASSQALKSWASGGTGETQYF.

The CDR3 nucleotides are TGTGCCAGTCGGAAAGAGGTCTTTGAGCAGTTCTTC. Protein sequence: CASRKEVFEQFF. V gene TRBV27 combines with J gene TRBJ2-1; D not certain. Germline V CDR1 and CDR2: MNHEY, SMNVEV (reference sequence). The CDR3 is made up of 12 amino acids. Between the trimmed V and J ends, which lost 9 bases and 9 bases, there was a span of 15 bases.

The rearrangement links TRBV27 to TRBJ2-2; the match to TRBD2 covers 7 bases. Trimming took 10 bases from V and 6 from J; bases not matched to a gene: 5. There are 12 residues in the CDR3. Germline CDR1 and CDR2: MNHEY and SMNVEV (reference sequence). This CDR3 reads CATHAGAGELFF. CDR3 nucleotides: TGTGCCACTCACGCGGGGGCCGGGGAGCTGTTTTTT.

V and J are TRBV5-1 and TRBJ2-2, with 7 positions matching TRBD2. Germline trimming cut 0 bases from V and 3 bases from J; bases unmatched to any gene: 5. The CDR3 is 16 residues long. Germline-derived CDR1 and CDR2 are SGHRS and YFSETQ. In DNA form, the CDR3 reads TGCGCCAGCAGCTTGGTTCCGGGAGGTGACACCGGGGAGCTGTTTTTT. Protein: CASSLVPGGDTGELFF.

V is TRBV9 and J is TRBJ1-4, with TRBD1 matching over 9 bases. The V and J ends lost 0 bases and 7 bases, in that order; junction bases with no gene match: 4. Per germline, CDR1 SGDLS and CDR2 YYNGEE. This CDR3 has 15 residues. The CDR3 reads CASSVDGTGSEKLFF. The CDR3 DNA sequence: TGTGCCAGCAGCGTAGATGGGACAGGGAGTGAAAAACTGTTTTTT.

The chain recombines TRBV11-2 with TRBJ1-5, with D perhaps matching TRBD1 (6 bases). Trimming cost V 3 bases and J 1 base, with 10 bases left between them. The CDR3 contains 15 residues. Germline assignment: CDR1 SGHAT and CDR2 FQNNGV. CDR3 coding DNA: TGTGCCAGCAGCTTCAGGGGCGGGAGCAATCAGCCCCAGCATTTT. Translated: CASSFRGGSNQPQHF.

This chain links TRBV20-1 with TRBJ2-1, with 13 bases fitting TRBD2. This CDR3 is 14 amino acids long. Germline V CDR1 and CDR2: DFQATT, SNEGSKA (reference sequence). J was trimmed by 12 bases and V by 3 bases; bases with no gene match: 8. CDR3 residues: CSASRGLAGEGQFF. The CDR3 DNA reads as TGCAGTGCTAGTCGAGGACTAGCGGGAGAGGGGCAGTTCTTC.

This CDR3 reads CASSPYGQGSAQDTQYF. The DNA for the CDR3 is TGTGCCAGCAGCCCATATGGACAGGGCTCCGCGCAAGATACGCAGTATTTT. The chain joins TRBV7-8 to TRBJ2-3, with 8 bases fitting TRBD1. CDR3 length: 17 residues. Losses at the gene ends were 5 bases for V and 5 bases for J; bases not matched to a gene: 15. From germline, CDR1 is SGHVS and CDR2 FQNEAQ.

The chain recombines TRBV19 with TRBJ1-3, with a tentative D call TRBD1 (5 bases). The CDR3 totals 14 residues. From germline, CDR1 is LNHDA and CDR2 SQIVND (reference sequence). V lost 7 bases and J 0 bases, leaving 10 bases between the germline ends. CDR3 coding DNA: TGTGCCAGTATGGATGACAGCTCTGGAAACACCATATATTTT. Translation: CASMDDSSGNTIYF. Drawing the rest from reference TRBV19 and TRBJ1-3, the complete variable domain is DGGITQSPKYLFRKEGQNVTLSCEQNLNHDAMYWYRQDPGQGLRLIYYSQIVNDFQKGDIAEGYSVSREKKESFPLTVTSAQKNPTAFYLCASMDDSSGNTIYFGEGSWLTVV.

The CDR3 loop is CASSLTPRGSYNEQFF. The DNA for the CDR3 is TGTGCCAGCAGCTTAACGCCCCGGGGCTCCTACAATGAGCAGTTCTTC. V and J are TRBV11-2 and TRBJ2-1; D is perhaps TRBD2 (5 bases). The V gene's germline CDR1 is SGHAT and CDR2 FQNNGV. This CDR3 region has 16 residues. Trimming stripped 2 bases from V and 0 bases from J, with 11 bases between. Complete variable domain (other parts from reference TRBV11-2 and TRBJ2-1): EAGVAQSPRYKIIEKRQSVAFWCNPISGHATLYWYQQILGQGPKLLIQFQNNGVVDDSQLPKDRFSAERLKGVDSTLKIQPAKLEDSAVYLCASSLTPRGSYNEQFFGPGTRLTVL.

The chain couples TRBV11-3 to TRBJ2-2, with D perhaps TRBD2 (5 bases). Germline assignment: CDR1 SGHNT and CDR2 YENEEA. This CDR3 is 15 amino acids long. V lost 4 bases and J lost 4, with 13 bases in between. The CDR3 nucleotides read TGTGCCAGCAGCTCTAGCAGGAGGTCCACCGGGGAGCTGTTTTTT. Translated, it gives CASSSSRRSTGELFF.